This T cell receptor (beta chain) emerged from a study of blood T cells in healthy people across ages. Study background: Capture by template switching was about one barcoded beta molecule per two T cells. Study observations and caveats: Naive CD4+ cells and diversity were both higher in long-lived donors than in aged donors.

Only one count was recorded for this clonotype. Its antigen is undetermined. The second PCR ran about 6 to 12 cycles with a sample-barcoded 5' primer and J-beta primers. Using its own MiXCR run on the 5' RACE reads, TCRdb lists one record per CDR3 protein. The data contain about 1.8 million distinct CDR3 sequences, around half of them singletons. Per-sample yields of isolated PBMCs were at least 6.5 million. Each sample provided at least 5 micrograms of extracted total RNA. Sequenced sample: blood. This TCR derives from a woman aged 40-49 years in good health.

CDR3 sequence reads: CSAQRDGSVGYTF. The CDR3 bases are TGCAGTGCTCAACGGGACGGGTCTGTGGGCTACACCTTC. The chain employs TRBV20-1 and TRBJ1-2; possible D gene TRBD1, 5 bases. The CDR3 has 13 residues. V lost 5 bases to trimming and J lost 8 bases, with 18 bases between them. Germline V gives CDR1 DFQATT, CDR2 SNEGSKA (reference sequence).